This TCR beta chain derives from a study of shared clonotypes between healthy human individuals. Naive CD8 isolation took CD45RO-negative cells positively selected for CCR7 and excluded terminally differentiated effector memory CD45RA+ cells. Donors, without exception, were Caucasian adults residing in Nashville, Tennessee. A word on this clone: Its antigen is not known.

Study-wide results and caveats: Larger estimated richness was generally recorded for naive subsets relative to memory subsets.

Deep was the level used in running the assay. Authors' methods: Junction-only sequences produced by ImmunoSEQ had no quality scores, so filtering differed. The assay was immunoSEQ multiplex PCR, and TCRdb's table has in-frame clones only and misses some. V, J and clone size are those of that table, while D and trimming were read from the DNA. The sample includes about 800,000 clones, 90% to 97% of them seen just once. This CDR3 has 17 residues. The germline V gene encodes CDR1 SGHVS and CDR2 FQNEAQ. V shed 7 bases and J shed 3 bases, with 21 bases lying between them. The sequencing input was naive CD8+ T cells sorted from blood. The TCR was taken from a man aged 25-45 years in good health. The chain carries TRBV7-8 and TRBJ2-2, with D tentatively TRBD2 (6 bases). Here the CDR3 reads CASTPRSRELHTGELFF. The CDR3 nucleotides are TGTGCCAGCACCCCCAGGAGCCGGGAGCTTCACACCGGGGAGCTGTTTTTT.